This TCR beta chain was identified during a study of blood T cell repertoires in COVID-19 (TCRdb year 2020). About the investigation overall: Collaborator samples came from the United States, Italy and Spain and covered acute and convalescent phases of COVID-19. A freely available public database, intended as a resource for researchers studying the immune response to SARS-CoV-2, is where the repertoires were released. Sample metadata almost always included a de-identified subject ID, COVID-19 status, age in years and sex. The prospective study material was composed of cDNA or gDNA derived from T cells, B-cell-depleted T cells, or PBMCs. Samples came from the ongoing ImmuneRACE study (first 160 participants) plus 1,254 subjects from 6 global collaborators. Deeply sampled blood TCRbeta repertoires from subjects exposed to, actively infected with, or recovered from COVID-19 were included in the dataset. Where available, HLA class I and class II types were obtained from metadata supplied by the sample provider rather than from assay-based typing. The study at large found these results: The amount of clinical and demographic metadata varied by source and participant and was provided uncurated.

Each collaborating institution followed its own protocols to collect whole blood in K2EDTA tubes. For TCRbeta analysis, collaborator samples were shipped as frozen whole blood, as isolated PBMCs, or as DNA extracted from either sample type. CDR1 LGHDT and CDR2 YNNKEL are derived from the germline V gene (reference sequence). Trimming leaves V shorter by 4 bases and J shorter by 3 bases, with the junction holding 2 bases beyond the gene matches. The CDR3 numbers 13 residues from cysteine through phenylalanine. This entry keeps only the CDR3 DNA: 39 bases, framed from base 1. With regard to this clone: The antigen this receptor binds is unknown. The sample holds no much larger clone one base away, and base qualities are not on file.

TCRbeta CDR3 regions were amplified from genomic DNA using the immunoSEQ Assay, a bias-controlled multiplex PCR. In the authors' own workflow: The number of nucleated cells in each sample was estimated from the amplification of reference gene primers within the assay. To quantify the absolute abundance of each unique TCRbeta CDR3 rearrangement, sequence reads were collapsed and filtered. Productive Simpson clonality was computed per sample as the square root of Simpson's diversity index over productive rearrangements. TCRdb limited this immuneACCESS table to in-frame rearrangements with V and J called. A share of clones is missing; checked studies link under half to unresolved V genes, and the rest is unexplained. The V and J calls and clone size come from that table; D and trimming were worked out from the DNA. This sample holds about 200,000 clones; around four fifths were observed only once. Approximately 7.4% of the sample goes to the ten largest clones.

Input material: peripheral blood. This sequence was found in a woman aged 50 to 65 with acute or convalescent COVID-19. The rearrangement joined TRBV3-1 (or the pseudogene TRBV3-2) to TRBJ2-7, and 8 junctional nucleotides match TRBD1. This receptor carries the CDR3 CASSPDRGYEQYF. The DNA sequence is given as TGTGCCAGCAGCCCCGACAGGGGCTACGAGCAGTACTTC.